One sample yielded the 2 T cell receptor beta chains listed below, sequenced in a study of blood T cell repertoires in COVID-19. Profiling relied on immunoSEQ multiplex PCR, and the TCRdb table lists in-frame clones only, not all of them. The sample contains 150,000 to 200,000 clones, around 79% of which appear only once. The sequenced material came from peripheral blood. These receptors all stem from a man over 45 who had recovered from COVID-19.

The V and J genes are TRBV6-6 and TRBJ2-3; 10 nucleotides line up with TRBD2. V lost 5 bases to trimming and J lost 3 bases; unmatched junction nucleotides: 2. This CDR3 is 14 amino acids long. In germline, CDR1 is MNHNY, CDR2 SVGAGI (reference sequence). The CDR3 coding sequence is TGTGCCAGCAGTGCTAGCGGGAGAACAGATACGCAGTATTTT. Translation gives CASSASGRTDTQYF.

The CDR3 loop reads CSVEGLSRNEQFF. The CDR3 nucleotides are TGCAGCGTTGAAGGACTCAGTCGGAATGAGCAGTTCTTC. This chain uses TRBV29-1 with TRBJ2-1, with D unclear. The CDR3 covers 13 residues. The germline V gene encodes CDR1 SQVTM and CDR2 ANQGSEA. V was clipped by 1 base and J by 7 bases, with 11 bases between them.